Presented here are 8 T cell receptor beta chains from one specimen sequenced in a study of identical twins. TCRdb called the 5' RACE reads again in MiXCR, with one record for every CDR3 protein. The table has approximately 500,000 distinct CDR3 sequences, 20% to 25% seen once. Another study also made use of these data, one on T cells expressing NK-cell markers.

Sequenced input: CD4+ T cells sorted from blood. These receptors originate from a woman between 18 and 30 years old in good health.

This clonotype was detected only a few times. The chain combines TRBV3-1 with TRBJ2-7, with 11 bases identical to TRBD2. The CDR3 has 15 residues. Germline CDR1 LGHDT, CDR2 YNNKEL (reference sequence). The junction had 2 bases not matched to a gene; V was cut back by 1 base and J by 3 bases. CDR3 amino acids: CASSQGTSGSYEQYF. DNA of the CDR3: TGTGCCAGCAGCCAAGGCACTAGCGGGAGCTACGAGCAGTACTTC.

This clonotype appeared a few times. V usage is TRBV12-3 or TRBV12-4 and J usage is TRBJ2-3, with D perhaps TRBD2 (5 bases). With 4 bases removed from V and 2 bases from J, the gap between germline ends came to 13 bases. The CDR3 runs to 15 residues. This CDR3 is CASSSDFGVTDTQYF. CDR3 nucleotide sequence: TGTGCCAGCAGTTCGGACTTCGGCGTCACAGATACGCAGTATTTT.

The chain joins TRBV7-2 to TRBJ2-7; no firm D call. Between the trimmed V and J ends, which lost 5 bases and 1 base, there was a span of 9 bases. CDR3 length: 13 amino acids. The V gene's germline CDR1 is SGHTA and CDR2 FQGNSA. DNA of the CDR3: TGTGCCAGCAGCCCGGTAGGATCCTACGAGCAGTACTTC. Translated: CASSPVGSYEQYF.

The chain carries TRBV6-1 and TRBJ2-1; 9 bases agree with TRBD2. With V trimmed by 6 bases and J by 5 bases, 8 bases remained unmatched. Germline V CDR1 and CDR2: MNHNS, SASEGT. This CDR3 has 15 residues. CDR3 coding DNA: TGTGCCAGCAGACCTGGACTAGCGTCCCACAATGAGCAGTTCTTC. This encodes CASRPGLASHNEQFF.

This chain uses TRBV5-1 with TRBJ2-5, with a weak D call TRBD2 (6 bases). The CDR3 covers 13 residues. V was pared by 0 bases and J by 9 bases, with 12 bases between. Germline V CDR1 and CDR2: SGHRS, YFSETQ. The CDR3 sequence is CASSLDLARSQYF. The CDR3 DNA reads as TGCGCCAGCAGCTTGGACCTAGCGCGGTCCCAGTACTTC.

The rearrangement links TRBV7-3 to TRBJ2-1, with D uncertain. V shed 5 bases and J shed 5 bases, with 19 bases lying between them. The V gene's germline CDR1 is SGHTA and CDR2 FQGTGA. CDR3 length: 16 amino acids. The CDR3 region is CASSPLSLVANNEQFF. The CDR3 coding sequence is TGTGCCAGCAGCCCCCTATCGTTAGTTGCTAACAATGAGCAGTTCTTC.

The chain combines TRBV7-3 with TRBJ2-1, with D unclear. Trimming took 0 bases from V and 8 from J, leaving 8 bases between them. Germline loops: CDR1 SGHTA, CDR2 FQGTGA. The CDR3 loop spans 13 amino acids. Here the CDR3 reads CASSLTPFDEQFF. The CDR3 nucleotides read TGTGCCAGCAGCTTAACCCCCTTCGATGAGCAGTTCTTC.

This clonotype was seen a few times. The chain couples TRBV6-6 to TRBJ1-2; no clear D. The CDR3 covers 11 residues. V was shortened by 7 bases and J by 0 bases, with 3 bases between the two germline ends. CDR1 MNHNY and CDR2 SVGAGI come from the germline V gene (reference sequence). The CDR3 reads CASITNYGYTF. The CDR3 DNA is TGTGCCAGCATCACTAACTATGGCTACACCTTC.